These T cell receptor beta chains were read from a single sample in a study of OX40 agonist ivuxolimab in advanced cancers. The repertoire was sequenced with immunoSEQ multiplex PCR; TCRdb's copy has only in-frame clones and lacks some. The sample lists nearly 55,000 clones; around 89% were seen once. The material sequenced was CD4+ or CD8+ T cells sorted from blood, taken in a trial of the OX40 agonist ivuxolimab. The source is an adult with an advanced solid tumor such as melanoma, head and neck, liver or kidney cancer. CDR3s include the opening cysteine and the closing phenylalanine or tryptophan. A D gene is named only where the DNA matches it firmly. Only some rows state a clone size, as once, few, many or a class for expanded clones.

V	D	J	size	DNA	CDR3
TRBV27	TRBD2	TRBJ2-6	.	TGTGCCAGCAGTCCCTGGGAGATAGCGGGGGGCTCTGGGGCCAACGTCCTGACTTTC	CASSPWEIAGGSGANVLTF
TRBV28	.	TRBJ2-1	.	TGTGCCAGCAGTTTATCCTCACGGGAGCAGTTCTTC	CASSLSSREQFF
TRBV5-4	.	TRBJ1-2	.	TGTGCCAGCAGCTTGTTAGGACAGTCAATTGGTGGCTATGGCTACACCTTC	CASSLLGQSIGGYGYTF
TRBV7-9	.	TRBJ1-1	.	TGTGCCAGCAGCTTCGGCCCGCCGGGGACTGAAGCTTTCTTT	CASSFGPPGTEAFF
TRBV2	TRBD2	TRBJ2-1	once	TGTGCCAGCAACCCTAGCGGGACCTACAATGAGCAGTTCTTC	CASNPSGTYNEQFF
TRBV20-1	.	TRBJ1-1	once	TGCAGTGCTAGGGGGGGGGAAGCTTTCTTT	CSARGGEAFF
TRBV6-5	.	TRBJ2-7	.	TGTGCCAGCAGTCGGGGGATTACCTACGAGCAGTACTTC	CASSRGITYEQYF
TRBV20-1	.	TRBJ1-5	.	TGCAGTGCCTCCGGACTTCAGCCCCAGCATTTT	CSASGLQPQHF
TRBV27	TRBD2	TRBJ2-7	.	TGTGCCAGCAGTCCACTAGCGGGGGTCCTCTACGAGCAGTACTTC	CASSPLAGVLYEQYF
TRBV10-3	.	TRBJ2-7	.	TGTGCCATCAGTGTGCAGGGCGAGCAGTACTTC	CAISVQGEQYF
TRBV5-6	TRBD1	TRBJ2-3	.	TGTGCCAGCAGTACAGGGGCCGGCTCAGATACGCAGTATTTT	CASSTGAGSDTQYF
TRBV30	.	TRBJ1-6	.	TGTGCCTGGAGTGAGACTGGGACGGTGAATAATTCACCCCTCCACTTT	CAWSETGTVNNSPLHF
TRBV27	.	TRBJ1-1	.	TGTGCCAGCGCGAGCACGTCTGCACCGAACACTGAAGCTTTCTTT	CASASTSAPNTEAFF
TRBV2	.	TRBJ2-3	.	TGTGCCAGCAGATTGGGCGGCACAGATACGCAGTATTTT	CASRLGGTDTQYF
TRBV5-4	TRBD1	TRBJ1-2	.	TGTGCCAGCCAGGGGGGTTCAGGGAGCGGCTACACCTTC	CASQGGSGSGYTF
TRBV7-3	.	TRBJ2-2	few	TGTGCCAGCAGCCCGGAGACTAGATTGACCGGGGAGCTGTTTTTT	CASSPETRLTGELFF
TRBV19	.	TRBJ2-1	.	TGTGCCAGTAGTATAGCATGGGACTCCTACAATGAGCAGTTCTTC	CASSIAWDSYNEQFF
TRBV1	.	TRBJ2-1	.	TGCACCAGCAGCCAAGGGGCTTCCAGCTCCTACAATGAGCAGTTCTTC	CTSSQGASSSYNEQFF
TRBV5-1	.	TRBJ2-2	.	TGCGCCAGCAGCTTAACGGGAAACACCGGGGAGCTGTTTTTT	CASSLTGNTGELFF
TRBV19	TRBD1	TRBJ2-3	.	TGTGCCAGTAGGACAGGGTGGTCGGCAGATACGCAGTATTTT	CASRTGWSADTQYF
TRBV5-5	TRBD2	TRBJ2-3	.	TGTGCCAGCAGCTTCGGACTAGCGGGGCTCACAGATACGCAGTATTTT	CASSFGLAGLTDTQYF
TRBV11-2	.	TRBJ1-3	.	TGTGCCAGCAGCCTAGGGTCCGGCAGTTCCATATATTTT	CASSLGSGSSIYF
TRBV6-6	.	TRBJ1-2	.	TGTGCCAGCAGTTCGCCGGGACGGACCTTCTACACCTTC	CASSSPGRTFYTF
TRBV5-5	.	TRBJ1-1	.	TGTGCCAGCAGCCCAGCCCTGGCAGTGGACCTTGAAGCTTTCTTT	CASSPALAVDLEAFF